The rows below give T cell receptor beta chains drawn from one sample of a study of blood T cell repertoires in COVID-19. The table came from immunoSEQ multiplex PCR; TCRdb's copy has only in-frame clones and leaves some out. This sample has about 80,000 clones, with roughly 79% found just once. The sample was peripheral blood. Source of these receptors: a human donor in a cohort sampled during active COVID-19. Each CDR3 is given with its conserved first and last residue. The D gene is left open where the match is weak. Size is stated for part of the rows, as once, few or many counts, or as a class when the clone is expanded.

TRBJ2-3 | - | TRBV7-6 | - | TGTGCCAGCAGCTTAGGGACAGGCACAGATACGCAGTATTTT | CASSLGTGTDTQYF
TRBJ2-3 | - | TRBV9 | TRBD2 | TGTGCCAGCCAAGCGGGGGGCACAGATACGCAGTATTTT | CASQAGGTDTQYF
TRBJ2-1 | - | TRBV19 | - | TGTGCCAGTACCGACCGAGGCTTCGCCTACAATGAGCAGTTCTTC | CASTDRGFAYNEQFF
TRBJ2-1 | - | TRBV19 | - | TGTGCCAGTAGCCCCCTGGGGGCACTATACAATGAGCAGTTCTTC | CASSPLGALYNEQFF
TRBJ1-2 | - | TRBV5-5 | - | TGTGCCAGCAGCTTTTCCAACCCCCGGGAGGGAGGCTACACCTTC | CASSFSNPREGGYTF
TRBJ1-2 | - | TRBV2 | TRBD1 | TGTGCCAGCATTGGGACAGGGGGTCTTTCTTTTGGCTACACCTTC | CASIGTGGLSFGYTF
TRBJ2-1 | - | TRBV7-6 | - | TGTGCCAGCAGCTTAGTCGGGACTGGGGCCTACAATGAGCAGTTCTTC | CASSLVGTGAYNEQFF
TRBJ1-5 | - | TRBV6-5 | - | TGTGCCAGCAGCTACTCGGAGAGCAGCAATCAGCCCCAGCATTTT | CASSYSESSNQPQHF
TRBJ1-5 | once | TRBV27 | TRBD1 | TGTGCCAGCAGTTTAAATCAGGGGGCGTATAGCAATCAGCCCCAGCATTTT | CASSLNQGAYSNQPQHF
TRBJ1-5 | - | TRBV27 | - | TGTGCCAGCAGTCAGGAGGGGTATAGCAATCAGCCCCAGCATTTT | CASSQEGYSNQPQHF
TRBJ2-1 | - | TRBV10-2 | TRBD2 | TGCGCCAGCAGTGAGTCGAACGGGAGGTCCTACAATGAGCAGTTCTTC | CASSESNGRSYNEQFF
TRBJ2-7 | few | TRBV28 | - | TGTGCCAGCATCGAACCTCGAGGAGAGGGTTACGAGCAGTACTTC | CASIEPRGEGYEQYF
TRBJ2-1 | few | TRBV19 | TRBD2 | TGTGCCAGTAGTATCATAGCGGGAAACGAGCAGTTCTTC | CASSIIAGNEQFF
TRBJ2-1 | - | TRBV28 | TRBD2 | TGTGCCAGCACCTCCAGGACTAGCGGGAGCAGGGATGAGCAGTTCTTC | CASTSRTSGSRDEQFF
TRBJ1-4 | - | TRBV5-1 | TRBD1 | TGCGCCAGCAGAAGGGACAGGGGATTCAATGAAAAACTGTTTTTT | CASRRDRGFNEKLFF
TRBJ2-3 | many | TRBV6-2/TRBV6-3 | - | TGTGCCAGCAGTTACGGTTTTACGGGAGAGGACACAGATACGCAGTATTTT | CASSYGFTGEDTDTQYF
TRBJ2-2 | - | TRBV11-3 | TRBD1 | TGTGCCAGCAGCTTTCGAGGACAGGGGGCGGCCGGGGAGCTGTTTTTT | CASSFRGQGAAGELFF
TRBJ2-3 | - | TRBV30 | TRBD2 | TGTGCCTGGTGGACGGGACTAGGCACAGATACGCAGTATTTT | CAWWTGLGTDTQYF
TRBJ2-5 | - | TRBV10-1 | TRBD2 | TGCGCCACCCCATGTAGCGGGAGAGTGGGGACCCAGTACTTC | CATPCSGRVGTQYF
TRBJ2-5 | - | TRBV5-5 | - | TGTGCCAGCAGCTTGCCAGGGAAAGAGACCCAGTACTTC | CASSLPGKETQYF
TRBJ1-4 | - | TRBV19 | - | TGTGCCAGTAGTAGACCAAAGGGCAGGGCAACTAATGAAAAACTGTTTTTT | CASSRPKGRATNEKLFF
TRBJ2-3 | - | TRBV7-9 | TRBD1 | TGTGCCAGCAGCTTAGCGGGACAGGGGGCCATCACAGATACGCAGTATTTT | CASSLAGQGAITDTQYF
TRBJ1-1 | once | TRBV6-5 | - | TGTGCCAGCAGTTACGGCAGGAACACTGAAGCTTTCTTT | CASSYGRNTEAFF
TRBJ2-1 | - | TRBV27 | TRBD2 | TGTGCCAGCAGTTTAGGGCCGACTAGCGGTTTTTACAATGAGCAGTTCTTC | CASSLGPTSGFYNEQFF
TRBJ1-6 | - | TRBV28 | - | TGTGCCAGCAGTTTGGCAATAAAAAATTCACCCCTCCACTTT | CASSLAIKNSPLHF
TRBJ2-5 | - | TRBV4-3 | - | TGCGCCAGCAGCCAAGACAGGGAAGAGACCCAGTACTTC | CASSQDREETQYF
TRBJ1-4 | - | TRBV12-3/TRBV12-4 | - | TGTGCCAGCAGCCCTCACAGAGAGGAAAAACTGTTTTTT | CASSPHREEKLFF
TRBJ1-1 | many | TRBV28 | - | TGTGCCAGCAGGCCGACGGGGAACACTGAAGCTTTCTTT | CASRPTGNTEAFF
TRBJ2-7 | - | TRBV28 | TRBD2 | TGTGCCAGCGCAGGGACTAGCGGCACCTACGAGCAGTACTTC | CASAGTSGTYEQYF
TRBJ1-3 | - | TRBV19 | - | TGTGCCAGTAGCTCGAGGGAGGGAAACACCATATATTTT | CASSSREGNTIYF
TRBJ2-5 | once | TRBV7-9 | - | TGTGCCAGCAGCTTAGGGGGCGGGGGCCAGCAAGAGACCCAGTACTTC | CASSLGGGGQQETQYF
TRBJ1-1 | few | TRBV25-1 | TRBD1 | TGTGCCAGCAGTGAGGGACAGGGGGCCGTCACTGAAGCTTTCTTT | CASSEGQGAVTEAFF
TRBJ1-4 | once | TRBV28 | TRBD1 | TGTGCCAGCAGCCGGCCCGCAGGGGGCTTACGGGAAAAACTGTTTTTT | CASSRPAGGLREKLFF
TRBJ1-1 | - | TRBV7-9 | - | TGTGCCAGCAGCCTACTACAGGGGAACACTGAAGCTTTCTTT | CASSLLQGNTEAFF
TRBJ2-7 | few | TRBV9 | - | TGTGCCAGCAGCCCTTCCATCGGGGACGGGACTGGCGAGCAGTACTTC | CASSPSIGDGTGEQYF
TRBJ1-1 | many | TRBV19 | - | TGTGCCAGTAGTATAGCGGCGGGGCGAATGAACACTGAAGCTTTCTTT | CASSIAAGRMNTEAFF